This T cell receptor (beta chain) derives from a study of blood T cell repertoires in COVID-19. Study-level information: From the United States, Italy and Spain came samples of acute and convalescent COVID-19.

The V gene end was trimmed by 7 bases and the J gene end by 7 bases; junction bases not matched to a gene: 16. Germline V CDR1 and CDR2: MDHEN, SYDVKM. This CDR3 region has 17 residues. Original methodology: How many nucleated cells were present was estimated from reference gene primer amplification. Assay used: immunoSEQ multiplex PCR; TCRdb lists only in-frame clones, some missing. V and J calls and clone size are as listed in that table; D and trimming were resolved from the DNA. The sample lists 310,000 or so clones; about 87% were seen once. The sample holds one count of this clone. The source is a young woman who had recovered from COVID-19. V and J are TRBV28 and TRBJ2-2; 9 nucleotides align to TRBD2. Sequenced material: PBMCs or T cells enriched from blood (not recorded which). The CDR3 spells CASISLRASGDGGELFF. DNA for the CDR3: TGTGCCAGCATCTCCCTCCGGGCTAGCGGGGATGGCGGGGAGCTGTTTTTT.